This T cell receptor (beta chain) was retrieved from a study of cytomegalovirus exposure and HLA in healthy donors. 13 Jbeta primers and 60 Vbeta primers were used for the PCR. Here immunoSEQ multiplex PCR was the method, and the copy in TCRdb shows in-frame clones only, minus some. Found here are about 130,000 clones, around 72% of them singletons; the top ten hold 4.3%. The CDR3 consists of 13 residues. The J segment lost 7 bases and the V segment lost 4 bases, leaving 6 bases of the junction unmatched. Germline V CDR1 and CDR2: MDHEN, SYDVKM. The rearrangement links TRBV28 to TRBJ2-7, with 8 bases identical to TRBD2. This clonotype was obtained from a man younger than 35 in good health and CMV-seropositive. The sample comprised PBMCs. The DNA of the CDR3 is TGTGCCAGCAGTTATCGGGAGGGCGGGGAGCAGTACTTC. The encoded protein is CASSYREGGEQYF.